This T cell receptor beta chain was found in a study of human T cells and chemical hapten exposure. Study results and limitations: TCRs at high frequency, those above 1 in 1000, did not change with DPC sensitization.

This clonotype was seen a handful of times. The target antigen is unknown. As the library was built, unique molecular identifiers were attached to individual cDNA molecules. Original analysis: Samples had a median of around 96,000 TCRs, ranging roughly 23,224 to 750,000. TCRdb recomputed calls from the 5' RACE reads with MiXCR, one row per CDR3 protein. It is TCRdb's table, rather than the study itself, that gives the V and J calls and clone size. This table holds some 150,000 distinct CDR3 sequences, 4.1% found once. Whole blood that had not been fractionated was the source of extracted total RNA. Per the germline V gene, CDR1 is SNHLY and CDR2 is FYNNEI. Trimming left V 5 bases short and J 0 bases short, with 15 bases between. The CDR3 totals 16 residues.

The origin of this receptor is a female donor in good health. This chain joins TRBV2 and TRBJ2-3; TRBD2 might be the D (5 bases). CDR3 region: CASSMRVGPSTDTQYF. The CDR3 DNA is TGTGCCAGCAGTATGCGGGTAGGGCCGAGCACAGATACGCAGTATTTT.